Listed below are T cell receptor beta chains from one sample, sequenced in a study of lymphopenia after photon versus proton radiotherapy. Clones were sequenced by immunoSEQ multiplex PCR, and TCRdb holds only the in-frame ones, with some missing. The table includes 22,000 or so clones, about nine tenths detected once. The material was peripheral blood, obtained from a patient treated with proton-based radiotherapy. These receptor sequences come from a woman in her 70s with pancreatic cancer. Some clones in this sample may be carry-over from other donors' samples. Each CDR3 is given with its conserved first and last residue. D genes are given only for firm matches. Clone size appears in some rows only: once, few, many, or a class for an expanded clone.

J: TRBJ1-1; D: .; V: TRBV7-2; size: .; DNA: TGTGCCAGCAGCTTAACTCTACAGACTGAAGCTTTCTTT; CDR3: CASSLTLQTEAFF
J: TRBJ2-4; D: TRBD1; V: TRBV19; size: .; DNA: TGTGCCAGTAGTAACCGGGACAGGGGGCGAGGTGAAAACATTCAGTACTTC; CDR3: CASSNRDRGRGENIQYF
J: TRBJ2-2; D: TRBD1; V: TRBV28; size: .; DNA: TGTGCCAGCAGCAGGGACAGGGTCACCGGGGAGCTGTTTTTT; CDR3: CASSRDRVTGELFF
J: TRBJ1-1; D: .; V: TRBV7-9; size: .; DNA: TGTGCCAGCAGCTTAGCGGGGGGAGGGAACACTGAAGCTTTCTTT; CDR3: CASSLAGGGNTEAFF
J: TRBJ1-5; D: .; V: TRBV19; size: .; DNA: TGTGCCAGTAACTCAGACAGAAATCAGCCCCAGCATTTT; CDR3: CASNSDRNQPQHF
J: TRBJ1-1; D: TRBD1; V: TRBV11-2; size: .; DNA: TGTGCCAGCAGCTTAACAGGGGGCATGAACACTGAAGCTTTCTTT; CDR3: CASSLTGGMNTEAFF
J: TRBJ2-1; D: TRBD2; V: TRBV28; size: .; DNA: TGTGCCAGCAGTTCCCAGCGGGGGGAATACAATGAGCAGTTCTTC; CDR3: CASSSQRGEYNEQFF
J: TRBJ2-1; D: TRBD2; V: TRBV9; size: once; DNA: TGTGCCAGCAGCTCCACGTCTAGCGGGAATATCGATGAGCAGTTCTTC; CDR3: CASSSTSSGNIDEQFF
J: TRBJ2-5; D: TRBD2; V: TRBV9; size: .; DNA: TGTGCCAGCAGCGTGACTAGCGGGAGTACAGGGACCCAGTACTTC; CDR3: CASSVTSGSTGTQYF
J: TRBJ2-5; D: TRBD1; V: TRBV5-4; size: .; DNA: TGTGCCAGCAGCCCACCCGGGACAGGTTGGGAGACCCAGTACTTC; CDR3: CASSPPGTGWETQYF
J: TRBJ2-7; D: .; V: TRBV4-1; size: .; DNA: TGCGCCAGCAGCCAAGAGGTGGGATCGAGGATTCTCGAGCAGTACTTC; CDR3: CASSQEVGSRILEQYF
J: TRBJ1-1; D: .; V: TRBV2; size: .; DNA: TGTGCCAGCAGTGTTAGGGACCAAGGAAAAGCTTTCTTT; CDR3: CASSVRDQGKAFF
J: TRBJ1-2; D: .; V: TRBV7-2; size: .; DNA: TGTGCCAGCAGCTTAGCCGTCGGGGCAGTTTATGGCTACACCTTC; CDR3: CASSLAVGAVYGYTF
J: TRBJ1-1; D: TRBD1; V: TRBV27; size: once; DNA: TGTGCCAGCAGTTTCACAGGGGTGAACACTGAAGCTTTCTTT; CDR3: CASSFTGVNTEAFF
J: TRBJ1-4; D: TRBD1; V: TRBV28; size: .; DNA: TGTGCCAGCAGTTCCGTGACAGGGCCTAATGAAAAACTGTTTTTT; CDR3: CASSSVTGPNEKLFF
J: TRBJ2-7; D: TRBD2; V: TRBV10-2; size: .; DNA: TGCGCCAGCTACGGGACTAGTAACGAGCAGTACTTC; CDR3: CASYGTSNEQYF